Below, one T cell receptor (beta chain) is given with its context. Germline CDR1 KGHSH, CDR2 LQKENI. Trimming took 2 bases from V and 3 from J, leaving 14 bases between them. CDR3 size: 15 residues. Only in-frame clones appear in the TCRdb table, and some are missing; sequencing was by immunoSEQ multiplex PCR. The data show about 49,000 clones, about 96% seen once. Time point: new active TB diagnosis, blood taken before or within 7 days of starting treatment. The data are from a study of T cells in tuberculosis. This TCR was sampled from an adult with tuberculosis. The chain carries TRBV18 and TRBJ2-7, with D perhaps matching TRBD1 (6 bases). The specimen was PBMCs, collected at tuberculosis diagnosis. DNA of the CDR3: TGTGCCAGCTCACCATATGCAGGGGCCGGCTACGAGCAGTACTTC. Translated: CASSPYAGAGYEQYF.